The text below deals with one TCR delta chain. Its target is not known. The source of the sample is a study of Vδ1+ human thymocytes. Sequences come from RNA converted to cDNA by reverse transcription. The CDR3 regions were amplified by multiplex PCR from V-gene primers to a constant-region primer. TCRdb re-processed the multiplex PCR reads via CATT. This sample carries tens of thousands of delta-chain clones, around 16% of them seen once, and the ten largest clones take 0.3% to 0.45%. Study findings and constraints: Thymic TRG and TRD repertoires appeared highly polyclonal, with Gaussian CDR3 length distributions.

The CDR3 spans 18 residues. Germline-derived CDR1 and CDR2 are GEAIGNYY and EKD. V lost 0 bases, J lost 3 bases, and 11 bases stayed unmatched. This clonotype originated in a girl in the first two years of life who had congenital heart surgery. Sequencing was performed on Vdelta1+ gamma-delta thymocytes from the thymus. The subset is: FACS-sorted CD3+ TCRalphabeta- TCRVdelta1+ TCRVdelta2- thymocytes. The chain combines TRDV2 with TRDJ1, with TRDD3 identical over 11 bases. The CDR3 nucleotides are TGTGCCTGTGACACCTCCCGTACTGGGGGATATATTTCCGATAAACTCATCTTT. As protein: CACDTSRTGGYISDKLIF.